Sequencing of this TCR beta chain was carried out in a study of T cells expressing NK-cell markers. Study-wide points: Clarity on HCMV specificity was lacking for the expanded NKG2C+ T cell clones.

The CDR3 totals 15 residues. TCR beta libraries carry UMIs added by 5'RACE template switching. No DNA is given; TCRdb re-called the 5' RACE reads and lists each CDR3 protein once. Across 400,000 to 500,000 distinct CDR3 sequences, the top ten clones capture 7.3% of the sample. For this clonotype: Antigen unknown.

This clonotype originated in a woman between 18 and 70 years old in good health. The chain joins TRBV12-3 or TRBV12-4 to TRBJ2-1; absent DNA, TCRdb's TRBD2 call cannot be checked. The sample was blood T cells: a sorted CD56 or NKG2C T cell subset, CD4+ or CD8+ T cells, or bulk PBMC T cells (not recorded which). CDR3 residues: CASSLSGGVWNEQFF.